The rows below give T cell receptor beta chains drawn from one sample of a study of blood T cell repertoires in COVID-19. Here immunoSEQ multiplex PCR was the method, and the copy in TCRdb shows in-frame clones only, minus some. Among about 190,000 clones listed, roughly four fifths were seen once. The material sequenced was peripheral blood. The receptors were gathered from a woman aged 40 to 50 with acute or convalescent COVID-19. Both conserved end residues are part of each CDR3. Fields, in order: clone size, J gene, V gene, D gene, CDR3 protein, CDR3 DNA. D genes are given only for firm matches. A row's size may be missing; if present it is once, few, many or a size class.

clone_size: NA; j_call: TRBJ1-6; v_call: TRBV2; d_call: NA; cdr3_aa: CASSAGPQLGHF; cdr3_nt: TGTGCCAGCTCTGCAGGCCCGCAACTTGGCCACTTT
clone_size: NA; j_call: TRBJ1-6; v_call: TRBV7-2; d_call: NA; cdr3_aa: CASSYYNSPLHF; cdr3_nt: TGTGCCAGCAGTTACTATAATTCACCCCTCCACTTT
clone_size: once; j_call: TRBJ1-5; v_call: TRBV6-6; d_call: NA; cdr3_aa: CASSPRGRVDQPQHF; cdr3_nt: TGTGCCAGCAGCCCGAGAGGGAGGGTGGATCAGCCCCAGCATTTT
clone_size: NA; j_call: TRBJ1-5; v_call: TRBV4-1; d_call: TRBD1; cdr3_aa: CASSQDGQGNQPQHF; cdr3_nt: TGCGCCAGCAGCCAAGATGGACAGGGTAATCAGCCCCAGCATTTT
clone_size: NA; j_call: TRBJ1-6; v_call: TRBV30; d_call: NA; cdr3_aa: CAWRAAMGASYNSPLHF; cdr3_nt: TGTGCCTGGAGGGCCGCCATGGGGGCCTCCTATAATTCACCCCTCCACTTT
clone_size: NA; j_call: TRBJ2-1; v_call: TRBV11-2; d_call: TRBD2; cdr3_aa: CASSLGGRDEQFF; cdr3_nt: TGTGCCAGCAGCTTGGGAGGGAGGGATGAGCAGTTCTTC
clone_size: NA; j_call: TRBJ2-5; v_call: TRBV2; d_call: NA; cdr3_aa: CASRTDKETQYF; cdr3_nt: TGTGCCAGCAGGACAGACAAAGAGACCCAGTACTTC
clone_size: NA; j_call: TRBJ1-5; v_call: TRBV19; d_call: TRBD1; cdr3_aa: CASSPIPGTGVISNQPQHF; cdr3_nt: TGTGCCAGTAGTCCAATCCCCGGGACAGGCGTTATCAGCAATCAGCCCCAGCATTTT
clone_size: few; j_call: TRBJ2-3; v_call: TRBV27; d_call: TRBD1; cdr3_aa: CASSLESRGQGLDTQYF; cdr3_nt: TGTGCCAGCAGTTTAGAGAGCCGAGGACAGGGGCTAGATACGCAGTATTTT
clone_size: NA; j_call: TRBJ2-1; v_call: TRBV10-2; d_call: TRBD1; cdr3_aa: CASSLITPIEMNTGESYNEQFF; cdr3_nt: TGCGCCAGCAGTTTAATAACACCTATTGAAATGAACACAGGGGAATCCTACAATGAGCAGTTCTTC
clone_size: NA; j_call: TRBJ2-5; v_call: TRBV27; d_call: NA; cdr3_aa: CASKLYATGETQYF; cdr3_nt: TGTGCCAGCAAACTTTACGCAACGGGGGAGACCCAGTACTTC
clone_size: NA; j_call: TRBJ2-1; v_call: TRBV9; d_call: NA; cdr3_aa: CASNQLAGFGYEQFF; cdr3_nt: TGTGCCAGCAACCAACTAGCTGGGTTTGGGTATGAGCAGTTCTTC
clone_size: NA; j_call: TRBJ2-1; v_call: TRBV27; d_call: NA; cdr3_aa: CASSLGGPTYNEQFF; cdr3_nt: TGTGCCAGCAGTTTAGGCGGGCCCACCTACAATGAGCAGTTCTTC
clone_size: NA; j_call: TRBJ1-2; v_call: TRBV3-1/TRBV3-2; d_call: NA; cdr3_aa: CASSQDKDGRGLWGYTF; cdr3_nt: TGTGCCAGCAGCCAAGATAAGGATGGCCGGGGTTTATGGGGCTACACCTTC
clone_size: few; j_call: TRBJ1-2; v_call: TRBV27; d_call: NA; cdr3_aa: CASSPQGGGYGYTF; cdr3_nt: TGTGCCAGCAGCCCACAGGGAGGGGGCTATGGCTACACCTTC
clone_size: NA; j_call: TRBJ2-6; v_call: TRBV25-1; d_call: NA; cdr3_aa: CASSEYRTYSGANVLTF; cdr3_nt: TGTGCCAGCAGTGAATATAGAACCTATTCTGGGGCCAACGTCCTGACTTTC
clone_size: NA; j_call: TRBJ2-2; v_call: TRBV29-1; d_call: TRBD2; cdr3_aa: CSVVVSGMNTGELFF; cdr3_nt: TGCAGCGTTGTGGTTAGCGGGATGAACACCGGGGAGCTGTTTTTT
clone_size: NA; j_call: TRBJ1-4; v_call: TRBV28; d_call: TRBD1; cdr3_aa: CASRPGQAFEKLFF; cdr3_nt: TGTGCCAGCAGACCGGGACAGGCTTTCGAAAAACTGTTTTTT
clone_size: NA; j_call: TRBJ2-7; v_call: TRBV5-4; d_call: TRBD1; cdr3_aa: CASSWGTGETYEQYF; cdr3_nt: TGTGCCAGCAGCTGGGGGACAGGGGAAACCTACGAGCAGTACTTC
clone_size: once; j_call: TRBJ1-1; v_call: TRBV28; d_call: NA; cdr3_aa: CASSWGGEGEAFF; cdr3_nt: TGTGCCAGCAGTTGGGGCGGGGAGGGAGAAGCTTTCTTT
clone_size: NA; j_call: TRBJ2-7; v_call: TRBV19; d_call: NA; cdr3_aa: CASSIASTSSYEQYF; cdr3_nt: TGTGCCAGTAGTATAGCCTCTACTAGCAGCTACGAGCAGTACTTC
clone_size: NA; j_call: TRBJ1-4; v_call: TRBV5-6; d_call: TRBD1; cdr3_aa: CASSLLGQGPVGGEKLFF; cdr3_nt: TGTGCCAGCAGCTTGCTGGGACAGGGACCGGTTGGAGGGGAAAAACTGTTTTTT
clone_size: NA; j_call: TRBJ2-1; v_call: TRBV7-9; d_call: NA; cdr3_aa: CASSLLLSGSNEQFF; cdr3_nt: TGTGCCAGCAGCTTATTGCTCTCGGGGTCGAATGAGCAGTTCTTC
clone_size: NA; j_call: TRBJ1-2; v_call: TRBV5-6; d_call: NA; cdr3_aa: CASSGGLDRYGYTF; cdr3_nt: TGTGCCAGCAGCGGAGGTTTGGATCGCTATGGCTACACCTTC
clone_size: NA; j_call: TRBJ1-6; v_call: TRBV5-1; d_call: TRBD1; cdr3_aa: CASSLVGQGNSPLHF; cdr3_nt: TGCGCCAGCAGCTTAGTGGGACAGGGGAATTCACCCCTCCACTTT
clone_size: few; j_call: TRBJ2-5; v_call: TRBV3-1/TRBV3-2; d_call: NA; cdr3_aa: CASSQTNDRFLGETQYF; cdr3_nt: TGTGCCAGCAGCCAGACCAACGACAGGTTTCTGGGGGAGACCCAGTACTTC
clone_size: NA; j_call: TRBJ1-4; v_call: TRBV19; d_call: TRBD1; cdr3_aa: CASSQLPGQGYEKLFF; cdr3_nt: TGTGCCAGTAGCCAACTACCGGGACAGGGATATGAAAAACTGTTTTTT
clone_size: once; j_call: TRBJ2-1; v_call: TRBV24-1; d_call: NA; cdr3_aa: CATSGPGTSYNEQFF; cdr3_nt: TGTGCCACCAGCGGACCCGGGACTTCCTACAATGAGCAGTTCTTC
clone_size: NA; j_call: TRBJ2-3; v_call: TRBV4-2; d_call: TRBD1; cdr3_aa: CASSQDENRGGAQYF; cdr3_nt: TGTGCCAGCAGCCAAGACGAAAACAGGGGTGGGGCGCAGTATTTT
clone_size: NA; j_call: TRBJ2-1; v_call: TRBV11-3; d_call: TRBD2; cdr3_aa: CASSLAGGYNEQFF; cdr3_nt: TGTGCCAGCAGCTTAGCGGGGGGATACAATGAGCAGTTCTTC
clone_size: NA; j_call: TRBJ1-5; v_call: TRBV30; d_call: NA; cdr3_aa: CAWRRGDYQPQHF; cdr3_nt: TGTGCCTGGAGACGAGGGGACTATCAGCCCCAGCATTTT
clone_size: once; j_call: TRBJ1-6; v_call: TRBV27; d_call: TRBD1; cdr3_aa: CASQIWGQGNSPLHF; cdr3_nt: TGTGCCAGCCAGATCTGGGGACAGGGAAATTCACCCCTCCACTTT
clone_size: NA; j_call: TRBJ2-3; v_call: TRBV5-1; d_call: TRBD2; cdr3_aa: CASSLFSGGSSYTQYF; cdr3_nt: TGCGCCAGCAGCTTGTTTAGCGGGGGGAGCTCGTATACGCAGTATTTT
clone_size: many; j_call: TRBJ1-1; v_call: TRBV27; d_call: NA; cdr3_aa: CASSLSPPTNTEAFF; cdr3_nt: TGTGCCAGCAGTCTGTCGCCGCCTACTAACACTGAAGCTTTCTTT
clone_size: once; j_call: TRBJ1-4; v_call: TRBV28; d_call: NA; cdr3_aa: CASSHGGNNEKLFF; cdr3_nt: TGTGCCAGCAGCCACGGCGGGAATAATGAAAAACTGTTTTTT
clone_size: NA; j_call: TRBJ1-5; v_call: TRBV7-9; d_call: NA; cdr3_aa: CASSFTEGTNSNQPQHF; cdr3_nt: TGTGCCAGCAGCTTTACGGAGGGGACGAATAGCAATCAGCCCCAGCATTTT
clone_size: once; j_call: TRBJ2-3; v_call: TRBV5-1; d_call: TRBD2; cdr3_aa: CASSLDTSGRTDTQYF; cdr3_nt: TGCGCCAGCAGTCTCGACACTAGCGGCCGCACAGATACGCAGTATTTT
clone_size: NA; j_call: TRBJ2-7; v_call: TRBV5-6; d_call: TRBD2; cdr3_aa: CASNPSGSAQQYF; cdr3_nt: TGTGCCAGCAACCCTAGCGGGAGTGCACAGCAGTACTTC
clone_size: NA; j_call: TRBJ1-2; v_call: TRBV28; d_call: TRBD1; cdr3_aa: CASSLSTGGYGYTF; cdr3_nt: TGTGCCAGCAGTTTGTCTACAGGGGGCTATGGCTACACCTTC
clone_size: NA; j_call: TRBJ2-1; v_call: TRBV18; d_call: TRBD2; cdr3_aa: CASSGRSGSRRDEQFF; cdr3_nt: TGTGCCAGCTCAGGACGTAGCGGGAGTAGAAGGGATGAGCAGTTCTTC
clone_size: NA; j_call: TRBJ2-1; v_call: TRBV27; d_call: TRBD2; cdr3_aa: CASTLQGLAGGPVF; cdr3_nt: TGTGCCAGCACTCTTCAGGGACTAGCGGGAGGGCCGGTCTTC
clone_size: NA; j_call: TRBJ2-7; v_call: TRBV28; d_call: TRBD2; cdr3_aa: CATVSGRAYEQYF; cdr3_nt: TGTGCCACCGTCAGCGGGAGGGCCTACGAGCAGTACTTC
clone_size: NA; j_call: TRBJ2-7; v_call: TRBV28; d_call: TRBD1; cdr3_aa: CASSLDIAQGARSYEQYF; cdr3_nt: TGTGCCAGCAGTTTAGACATCGCACAGGGGGCGCGTTCCTACGAGCAGTACTTC
clone_size: NA; j_call: TRBJ2-1; v_call: TRBV30; d_call: TRBD2; cdr3_aa: CACLGTSGGRSYNEQFF; cdr3_nt: TGTGCCTGCCTTGGGACTAGCGGGGGCCGCTCCTACAATGAGCAGTTCTTC
clone_size: once; j_call: TRBJ1-1; v_call: TRBV10-3; d_call: NA; cdr3_aa: CAISESGPVEAFF; cdr3_nt: TGTGCCATCAGTGAGTCGGGGCCAGTTGAAGCTTTCTTT
clone_size: NA; j_call: TRBJ2-1; v_call: TRBV2; d_call: TRBD2; cdr3_aa: CAGKRETYNEQFF; cdr3_nt: TGTGCCGGCAAGCGGGAGACCTACAATGAGCAGTTCTTC